A selection of T cell receptor beta chains follows, all from one sample in a study of CD8 T cells in ankylosing spondylitis. TCRdb analysed the 5' RACE reads with MiXCR anew, one entry per CDR3 protein. This table holds 180,000 or so distinct CDR3 sequences, around a tenth found once. Material for sequencing was blood, either unsorted or a sorted T cell fraction (not recorded which). Every receptor here comes from a male donor with ankylosing spondylitis or in good health (not recorded which). Each CDR3 is given with its conserved first and last residue. D genes are given only for firm matches. Rows give clone size only sometimes, using once, few, many, or a class for an expanded clone.

j_call clone_size v_call d_call cdr3_nt cdr3_aa
TRBJ2-1 many TRBV29-1 NA TGCAGCGTTGTTAAGGGGGAGAGTGAGCAGTTCTTC CSVVKGESEQFF
TRBJ2-5 many TRBV2 NA TGTGCCAGCAGGGCCTTAAACCTGGGGCAAGAGACCCAGTACTTC CASRALNLGQETQYF
TRBJ1-4 few TRBV5-4 NA TGTGCCAGCAGCGTGCCCGGACACGGAAATGAAAAACTGTTTTTT CASSVPGHGNEKLFF
TRBJ1-1 many TRBV20-1 TRBD1 TGCAGTGCTAGACAGGGGGCGTCTGAAGCTTTCTTT CSARQGASEAFF
TRBJ2-3 few TRBV24-1 NA TGTGCCCCTTCTCTCGGGGGCCGCACAGATACGCAGTATTTT CAPSLGGRTDTQYF
TRBJ2-1 many TRBV29-1 TRBD1 TGCAGCGTTGAAGCGACAGGGATCTACAATGAGCAGTTCTTC CSVEATGIYNEQFF
TRBJ1-2 many TRBV7-9 NA TGTGCCAGCAGCGACAGGAACTATGGCTACACCTTC CASSDRNYGYTF
TRBJ2-7 many TRBV10-3 TRBD1 TGTGCCACGGGACAGGGGGCCTACGAGCAGTACTTC CATGQGAYEQYF
TRBJ2-7 many TRBV5-1 TRBD1 TGCGCCAGCAGCGGACAGGGGATCGAGCAGTACTTC CASSGQGIEQYF
TRBJ2-6 NA TRBV6-1 NA TGTGCCAGCAGTGAAGGATTCGGGAGCTCTGGGGCCAACGTCCTGACTTTC CASSEGFGSSGANVLTF
TRBJ1-4 many TRBV5-1 TRBD1 TGCGCCAGCAGCCTGGGACAGGGAGACCTCAGTGAAAAACTGTTTTTT CASSLGQGDLSEKLFF
TRBJ1-1 few TRBV11-3 NA TGTGCCAGCAGCTTAGATGCGGACACTGAAGCTTTCTTT CASSLDADTEAFF
TRBJ2-6 NA TRBV18 TRBD2 TGTGCCAGCTCGGCCGGGACTAGCGGATACTCTGGGGCCAACGTCCTGACTTTC CASSAGTSGYSGANVLTF
TRBJ1-5 many TRBV12-3/TRBV12-4 NA TGTGCCAGCAGGCGGGATGGAAATCAGCCCCAGCATTTT CASRRDGNQPQHF
TRBJ2-5 few TRBV11-2 NA TGTGCCAGCAGCTCAAACACTTGGCAGGGGCCCCAAGAGACCCAGTACTTC CASSSNTWQGPQETQYF
TRBJ1-6 many TRBV12-3/TRBV12-4 TRBD1 TGTGCCAGCACCCTGGACAGGGAGAAGTATAATTCACCCCTCCACTTT CASTLDREKYNSPLHF
TRBJ1-2 many TRBV12-3/TRBV12-4 NA TGTGCCAGCAGTTACGGCAGCCCCTATGGCTACACCTTC CASSYGSPYGYTF
TRBJ2-1 many TRBV12-3/TRBV12-4 TRBD1 TGTGCCAGCAGTTCATCCGGGACAGGGGGGGGTGAGCAGTTCTTC CASSSSGTGGGEQFF
TRBJ2-3 many TRBV29-1 NA TGCAGCGTTGCCCCTAACACAGATACGCAGTATTTT CSVAPNTDTQYF
TRBJ2-2 many TRBV18 TRBD2 TGTGCCAGCTCAATCGGGACTAGCCGGGCCGGGGAGCTGTTTTTT CASSIGTSRAGELFF
TRBJ2-1 many TRBV10-1 TRBD1 TGCGCCAGCAGTGAGTCTGGGACAGGGCGAAATGAGCAGTTCTTC CASSESGTGRNEQFF
TRBJ2-5 few TRBV27 NA TGTGCCAGCAGCCTTCTCGGGGGTCGACGCAGGGGCAAGGGAGAGACCCAGTACTTC CASSLLGGRRRGKGETQYF
TRBJ1-2 many TRBV29-1 NA TGCAGCGTTGGGCAGGCGGATGGCTACACCTTC CSVGQADGYTF
TRBJ2-2 many TRBV20-1 NA TGCAGTGCTAGAGATTGGTCGAACACCGGGGAGCTGTTTTTT CSARDWSNTGELFF
TRBJ1-5 few TRBV7-8 NA TGTGCCAGCAGCCGTCAGGGGTCGGTTCAGCCCCAGCATTTT CASSRQGSVQPQHF
TRBJ2-3 many TRBV20-1 NA TGCAGTGCTATCGGAGGGGGGGAGCTAGATACGCAGTATTTT CSAIGGGELDTQYF
TRBJ1-3 many TRBV12-3/TRBV12-4 NA TGTGCCAGCAGACCCCCGGGAAACACCATATATTTT CASRPPGNTIYF
TRBJ2-7 NA TRBV10-3 NA TGTGCCATCAGTGACCCTCGGGACCTACCCTACGAGCAGTACTTC CAISDPRDLPYEQYF
TRBJ1-5 few TRBV7-9 TRBD1 TGTGCCAGCAGCTTAGACAGGGGGCCAGATCAGCCCCAGCATTTT CASSLDRGPDQPQHF
TRBJ2-1 NA TRBV7-8 NA TGTGCCAGCAGACGCTCACTAGCCTCCTACAATGAGCAGTTCTTC CASRRSLASYNEQFF
TRBJ2-5 many TRBV9 TRBD2 TGTGCCAGCAGCGTGGGGGGGGACCAAGAGACCCAGTACTTC CASSVGGDQETQYF
TRBJ2-1 many TRBV29-1 NA TGCAGCGCCAATGGGGCCACGATAATCTACAATGAGCAGTTCTTC CSANGATIIYNEQFF
TRBJ2-7 many TRBV5-1 TRBD2 TGCGCCAGCAGCTGGACGGGAGGCTCCCACGAGCAGTACTTC CASSWTGGSHEQYF
TRBJ2-3 many TRBV10-2 NA TGCGCCAGCAAAGGGCAAGGGCTTGGGGATACGCAGTATTTT CASKGQGLGDTQYF
TRBJ1-4 many TRBV20-1 NA TGCAGTGCTAGAGATCAGAGGGCCCTTGGCGGTTTTAATGAAAAACTGTTTTTT CSARDQRALGGFNEKLFF
TRBJ1-4 NA TRBV7-2 TRBD1 TGTGCCAGCAGCTTAGGGGGGTTAGGACAGGCTAATGAAAAACTGTTTTTT CASSLGGLGQANEKLFF
TRBJ2-1 many TRBV20-1 NA TGCAGTGCCATCAGCGGCCAAGTCGATGAGCAGTTCTTC CSAISGQVDEQFF
TRBJ2-3 many TRBV5-1 NA TGCGCCAGCAATAAAAACTCAGCTGGCACAGATACGCAGTATTTT CASNKNSAGTDTQYF
TRBJ1-3 NA TRBV12-3/TRBV12-4 NA TGTGCCAGCAGTTTTTACCAGGCGCTCTCTGGAAACACCATATATTTT CASSFYQALSGNTIYF
TRBJ2-7 NA TRBV7-2 NA TGTGCCACGGGACGGGAACACGAGCAGTACTTC CATGREHEQYF
TRBJ1-2 NA TRBV27 NA TGTGCCAGCAGTTCGGCAGGGTTGTATTATGGCTACACCTTC CASSSAGLYYGYTF
TRBJ2-7 NA TRBV11-2 TRBD2 TGTGCCAGCAGCCCGGGACTAGCGGGAGTCAAGCAGTACTTC CASSPGLAGVKQYF
TRBJ1-6 many TRBV6-1 NA TGTGCCAGCAGCCCGCCCCCCGCCGGCAGGTATAATTCACCCCTCCACTTT CASSPPPAGRYNSPLHF
TRBJ2-3 few TRBV11-2 NA TGTGCCAGCAGCTTAGGAGTGGCTCCCGCAGGAGATACGCAGTATTTT CASSLGVAPAGDTQYF
TRBJ2-1 many TRBV24-1 TRBD1 TGTGCCACCAGTGAAGGCAGGGGGCTCGACGATGAGCAGTTCTTC CATSEGRGLDDEQFF
TRBJ2-1 many TRBV6-1 NA TGTGCCAGCACCTTTACCCCCCTAGCAGGGCGGAATGAGCAGTTCTTC CASTFTPLAGRNEQFF